This TCR beta chain is drawn from a study of T cells expressing NK-cell markers (TCRdb year 2020). With respect to the entire study: TCR beta-chain repertoires were profiled in sorted CD3+CD56+NKG2C+, CD3+CD56+NKG2C- and CD3+CD56-NKG2C+ T-cell subsets from about 8 donors. Among the eight sequenced donors, only one was HCMV-seronegative, while the other seven were HCMV-seropositive. The eight sequenced donors were randomly selected healthy volunteers, three men and five women. Illumina HiSeq 2000/2500, MiSeq or NextSeq was used to sequence libraries as 2 x 150 bp reads. Results the study describes overall, beyond this receptor: In roughly 6 donors, the dominant CD3+CD56+NKG2C+ clonotypes were found to rank among the top 10 CD8+ clonotypes and to make up about 1.0-8% of CD8+ T cells. Whether the expanded NKG2C-expressing T cell clones were specific for HCMV antigens remained unclear. Those dominant clonotypes were again the most abundant among CD3+CD56-NKG2C+ cells in several donors, at about 28.3-65%.

Sequencing was performed on an Illumina HiSeq 2000. The TCR beta cDNA libraries were made using 5'RACE template switching, a step that added both a universal primer site and unique molecular identifiers. cDNA synthesis was primed from the TCR beta constant segment, followed by two successive PCR amplification steps. The source study handled its data this way. Reads were demultiplexed and grouped by UMI with MIGEC, and clonotypes were assembled and quantified with MiTCR. To remove erroneous sequences, TCR cDNA sequences were retained only when supported by two or more reads. The tcR package was used for downstream repertoire analysis, and clonotypes were matched between fractions using CDR3 nucleotide sequence together with V segment. Antigen specificity was annotated against VDJdb with VDJmatch, allowing one amino acid substitution in CDR3. Each CDR3 protein sequence appears as one entry after TCRdb reprocessed the reads, and no DNA is included. It is TCRdb's table, rather than the study itself, that gives the V and J calls and clone size. The table for this sample records some 280,000 distinct CDR3 sequences. The ten largest clones add up to about 0.39% of the sample.

A commercial ELISA kit detecting HCMV-specific IgG in serum was used to determine HCMV serostatus. Ficoll density gradient centrifugation was used to isolate peripheral blood mononuclear cells from blood. Concerning this clonotype: The antigen it recognizes is unknown.

The CDR3 starts with the cysteine, ends with the phenylalanine, and has 16 residues. DNA is not on record. CDR1 and CDR2 were assigned from the germline V gene as SGHTA and FQGNSA. The chain employs TRBV7-2 and TRBJ1-1; TCRdb lists TRBD1, though no DNA is available to test this call. The receptor was isolated from a man aged 18 to 35 in good health. Donor details come from another sample of the same person, matched by shared clones. The sequenced material came from blood T cells: a sorted CD56 or NKG2C T cell subset, CD4+ or CD8+ T cells, or bulk PBMC T cells (not recorded which). The CDR3 amino acid sequence is: CASSLVRQEFYTEAFF.